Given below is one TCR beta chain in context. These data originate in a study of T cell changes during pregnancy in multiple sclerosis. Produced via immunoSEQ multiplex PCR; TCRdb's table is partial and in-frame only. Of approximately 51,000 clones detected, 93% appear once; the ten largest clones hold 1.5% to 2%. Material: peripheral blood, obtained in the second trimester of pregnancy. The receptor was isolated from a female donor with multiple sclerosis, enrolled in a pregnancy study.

CDR3 in DNA: TGTGCCAGCAGACAGGGGTCCTCCTACGAGCAGTACTTC. Its translation is CASRQGSSYEQYF. V gene TRBV27 combines with J gene TRBJ2-7; 7 bases are shared with TRBD1. The CDR3 is made up of 13 amino acids. V dropped 6 bases and J dropped 0; count of bases not matched to a gene: 2. Germline CDR1 reads MNHEY; CDR2 reads SMNVEV (reference sequence).